These T cell receptor beta chains were read from a single sample in a study of circulating and synovial CD4+ cells in juvenile arthritis. The table came from immunoSEQ multiplex PCR; TCRdb's copy has only in-frame clones and leaves some out. The repertoire holds tens of thousands of clones, with around 95% as singletons. Sequenced: CD4+ T cells from blood. These receptors came from a human donor with juvenile idiopathic arthritis. The CDR3 runs from the conserved cysteine through the conserved F or W. A D gene is named only where the DNA matches it firmly. Where a row states a size, it is once, few, many or the class of an expanded clone; other rows omit it.

cdr3_nt,cdr3_aa,j_call,cdr3_length,clone_size,d_call,v_call
TGTGCCAGCAGTGAAGTGAGACAGGGGTATGAAAAACTGTTTTTT,CASSEVRQGYEKLFF,TRBJ1-4,15,once,TRBD1,TRBV2
TGTGCCAGCAGTGGGGGGGTGGGGACAGAACAAGAGACCCAGTACTTC,CASSGGVGTEQETQYF,TRBJ2-5,16,NA,NA,TRBV2
TGCGCCAGCAGCATTACCGGCCAAGTGAGGGACGAGCAGTACTTC,CASSITGQVRDEQYF,TRBJ2-7,15,NA,NA,TRBV4-1
TGCGCCAGCAGACAGGGCCAAAACACCGGGGAGCTGTTTTTT,CASRQGQNTGELFF,TRBJ2-2,14,NA,NA,TRBV5-1
TGTGCCTGGGCGGACAGGGCTCGCAGGAGGCGGTACTTC,CAWADRARRRRYF,TRBJ2-7,13,NA,TRBD1,TRBV30
TGTGCCACCCAGGGCGGCAACATCTATGGCTACACCTTC,CATQGGNIYGYTF,TRBJ1-2,13,NA,NA,TRBV19
TGTGCCAGCAGCCAGGGGGCCCGTCAAGAGACCCAGTACTTC,CASSQGARQETQYF,TRBJ2-5,14,NA,TRBD1,TRBV28
TGTGCCAGCAGCTTAGGACAGGGGAACTATGGCTACACCTTC,CASSLGQGNYGYTF,TRBJ1-2,14,NA,TRBD1,TRBV7-9
TGTGCCAGCAGCCGTACGGGACAGCCCTATGGCTACACCTTC,CASSRTGQPYGYTF,TRBJ1-2,14,NA,TRBD1,TRBV27
TGTGCCAGCAGCCCGCGAGGAGCGGAGGGGGGGGAGACCCAGTACTTC,CASSPRGAEGGETQYF,TRBJ2-5,16,once,NA,TRBV9
TGCGCCAGCAGCTCAGACAGGGGTAATGAAAAACTGTTTTTT,CASSSDRGNEKLFF,TRBJ1-4,14,few,TRBD1,TRBV5-1
TGTGCCATCAGTGATTACGCGGGAGGGCTGGAAAAGCAGTTCTTC,CAISDYAGGLEKQFF,TRBJ2-1,15,NA,TRBD2,TRBV10-3
TGTGCCAGCAGCTTGCGAGGCCAACAAGAGACCCAGTACTTC,CASSLRGQQETQYF,TRBJ2-5,14,NA,NA,TRBV5-4
TGTGCCAGCAGCTTGACCCCCAGATCTAACTATGGCTACACCTTC,CASSLTPRSNYGYTF,TRBJ1-2,15,NA,NA,TRBV5-5
TGTGCCAGCAGGCCAGCCGGGACTAGCGGGAGTAAGGGGGACAATGAGCAGTTCTTC,CASRPAGTSGSKGDNEQFF,TRBJ2-1,19,NA,TRBD2,TRBV28
TGTGCCAGCAGTGCACTAAAGGAGACAGATACGCAGTATTTT,CASSALKETDTQYF,TRBJ2-3,14,NA,NA,TRBV28
TGTGCCAGCCGTAGCGGGATTTCAAATGAGCAGTTCTTC,CASRSGISNEQFF,TRBJ2-1,13,NA,TRBD2,TRBV11-3
TGTGCCAGCAGTTCTCCCCCCCGAGAGAGGGAGCAGTACTTC,CASSSPPREREQYF,TRBJ2-7,14,once,NA,TRBV28
TGTGCCAGCAGATTACAGGAGGGGGCGACCCAGTACTTC,CASRLQEGATQYF,TRBJ2-5,13,NA,NA,TRBV11-1
TGTGCCACCAGCAGAGACAGATCCAGTCAGCCCCAGCATTTT,CATSRDRSSQPQHF,TRBJ1-5,14,NA,NA,TRBV15
TGTGCCAGCAGCTGGTCTAGCGGGAGGGCTAGGAGCGAGCAGTTCTTC,CASSWSSGRARSEQFF,TRBJ2-1,16,NA,TRBD2,TRBV5-4
TGCGCCAGCAGCTTGGCAATCGGTGGGGCGGGATTCGAGCAGTACTTC,CASSLAIGGAGFEQYF,TRBJ2-7,16,once,NA,TRBV5-1
TGTGCCAGCAGCCCTTGGACAGGGCAGGCTTTCTTT,CASSPWTGQAFF,TRBJ1-1,12,NA,TRBD1,TRBV7-8
TGTGCCAGCAGCCAAGATAAAGTGGGCTACTATGGCTACACCTTC,CASSQDKVGYYGYTF,TRBJ1-2,15,NA,NA,TRBV4-2
TGTGCCAGCAGCGTCACTAGCGGCTACGAGCAGTACTTC,CASSVTSGYEQYF,TRBJ2-7,13,NA,TRBD2,TRBV7-2
TGCGCCAGCAGCAGGACAGGGGGCAATAGTTACAATGAGCAGTTCTTC,CASSRTGGNSYNEQFF,TRBJ2-1,16,NA,TRBD1,TRBV5-1
TGTGCCAGCAGCTTGGATTCCCAACCTAAACGTGAGCAGTTCTTC,CASSLDSQPKREQFF,TRBJ2-1,15,NA,NA,TRBV5-4
TGCGCCAGCAGCCTCACTAGCGGGAGCTCCTACGAGCAGTACTTC,CASSLTSGSSYEQYF,TRBJ2-7,15,NA,TRBD2,TRBV4-1
TGTGCCAGCAGTTACATGGGGCCTGGGGCCAACGTCCTGACTTTC,CASSYMGPGANVLTF,TRBJ2-6,15,NA,NA,TRBV6-6
TGCGCCAGCAGCTCGGGACAGACTAACTATGGCTACACCTTC,CASSSGQTNYGYTF,TRBJ1-2,14,NA,TRBD1,TRBV5-1
TGTGCCAGCAGTCCCGTTGGTCGACTGACAGATACGCAGTATTTT,CASSPVGRLTDTQYF,TRBJ2-3,15,NA,NA,TRBV28
TGTGCCAGCAGCACCCTACAGGTAGTCTCTGGAAACACCATATATTTT,CASSTLQVVSGNTIYF,TRBJ1-3,16,NA,NA,TRBV5-5
TGTGCCAGCAGTTATACAGGGGGCGTAGGAAACACCATATATTTT,CASSYTGGVGNTIYF,TRBJ1-3,15,NA,TRBD1,TRBV6-5
TGTGCCACCGCGGGACAGGGTAATCAGCCCCAGCATTTT,CATAGQGNQPQHF,TRBJ1-5,13,once,TRBD1,TRBV2
TGTGCCAGCAGCGGCGCGTTGGGGGGGGGCACAGATACGCAGTATTTT,CASSGALGGGTDTQYF,TRBJ2-3,16,NA,TRBD2,TRBV9
TGCGCCAGCAGCTCACAGGGAATCGGAGCAGATACGCAGTATTTT,CASSSQGIGADTQYF,TRBJ2-3,15,NA,NA,TRBV5-1
TGTGCCAGCATGAGGGGGCTGACCTCCTACGAGCAGTACTTC,CASMRGLTSYEQYF,TRBJ2-7,14,NA,TRBD1,TRBV27
TGTGCCAGCAGCTTAGCCCGTAGGGCGGGAGCCGGGGAGCTGTTTTTT,CASSLARRAGAGELFF,TRBJ2-2,16,NA,TRBD2,TRBV7-8
TGTGCCATCAGTGCGGGACTAGCGGCAGCCGAGCAGTACTTC,CAISAGLAAAEQYF,TRBJ2-7,14,NA,TRBD2,TRBV10-3
TGCGCCAGCAGCCAAGCGTTCGGCGGGCCAAGCTCCTACGAGCAGTACTTC,CASSQAFGGPSSYEQYF,TRBJ2-7,17,NA,NA,TRBV4-1
TGTGCCATCAGTGAAGACTCCCGGGGGACTAAGCCCCAGCATTTT,CAISEDSRGTKPQHF,TRBJ1-5,15,NA,NA,TRBV10-3
TGTGCCAGCTCACCAAGACAGACAGACGGCGGGGAGCTGTTTTTT,CASSPRQTDGGELFF,TRBJ2-2,15,NA,NA,TRBV18